The sequence of this T cell receptor (beta chain) was determined in a study of shared clonotypes between healthy human individuals (dated by TCRdb to 2018 to 2021). Context from the whole study: The cohort included three men and two women between 18 and 49 years of age. To increase sequencing depth and limit assay-specific biases, different laboratories used diverse techniques to prepare libraries and sequence TCR repertoires. The study deeply sequenced blood TCR repertoires of about 5 healthy adults to estimate repertoire size and the extent of clonotype sharing between individuals. Each donor's leukapheresis produced roughly between about 0.85 and 10 billion PBMCs. For each donor, three plates each were used for CD4 naive and CD4 memory, two plates were used for CD8 naive, and one plate was used for CD8 memory.

On this clone itself: The target of this receptor is not known. No per-base quality is available; no much larger clone lies one base away.

Using the deep immunoSEQ assay, TCR CDR3 regions were amplified from genomic DNA by multiplex PCR. Genomic DNA extracted from each cell subset was distributed evenly over all wells of several immunoSEQ 96-well plates, and each plate served as one replicate. For sorted subsets, 150 to 200 ng genomic DNA, equal to 30,000 to 35,000 T cell genomes, was loaded into each replicate PCR. Purified libraries were measured with a Qubit 3.0 fluorometer, size-checked on a Bioanalyzer 2100, and measured again with the KAPA Library Quantification kit. A separate single-read 150-cycle Illumina NextSeq 550 flow cell was used to sequence each immunoSEQ 96-well plate. In the authors' own workflow: Because only junctional sequences without quality scores were contained in the immunoSEQ output, filtering matching that applied to full-length reads could not be performed. Sequences were annotated with PyIR, a Python wrapper for IgBLAST v1.9, using IMGT germline references to assign V/J genes and CDR3. Reads were filtered out if the reads had weak V/J assignments (E-value above 1e-6), no CDR3, stop codons, out-of-frame junctions, or ambiguous translated residues. A V3J clonotype was defined by an identical inferred V gene, J gene, and CDR3 amino acid sequence. To compute the percentage overlap between repertoires, the number of shared unique clonotypes was divided by the size of the smaller repertoire. Repertoire richness was assessed with RTK rarefaction, the Chao1 estimator, and Recon v2.1 estimates of unobserved clonotypes. Generation probabilities were computed with OLGA for all TCRbeta clonotypes obtained by the gDNA method from a few donors. TCRdb provides this immuneACCESS table in a form limited to in-frame rearrangements. Some clones are lacking; in checked studies, under half of them reflect an unresolved V gene, and why the rest are absent is not known. V and J calls and clone size are copied from that table; D and trimming were computed from the DNA. This sample has a few million clones in its table, and 85% to 95% of those were observed once. The top ten constitute 0.39% of the sample.

The CDR1 and CDR2 encoded by the germline V gene (reference sequence) are SEHNR and FQNEAQ. V loses 6 bases, J loses 2 bases, and the germline ends lie 10 bases apart. The CDR3 contains 14 residues, cysteine and phenylalanine counted. The only DNA kept is the CDR3, 42 bases in frame from the first base. General findings and caveats noted by the study authors: Sampling was restricted to blood, and TCR repertoires in tissue are likely to differ from TCR repertoires in blood. Estimated clonotype richness was generally larger for naive than for memory subsets. Even with the large sequencing depth, rarefaction of the sorted-subset datasets indicated that sequencing was incomplete. Higher generation probabilities were observed for clonotypes shared by all four sorted-subset donors than for non-shared clonotypes. Based on pairwise subsampling, the degree of clonotype sharing among donors was expected to be affected by sequencing depth. The small number of donors limited the genetic and exposure-history diversity represented. Across a few donors, about 5% of naive CD4, around 3.3% of naive CD8, approximately 2.5% of memory CD4, and around 0.4% of memory CD8 clonotypes were shared.

Healthy HIV-negative adults with no recently reported acute infections or vaccinations were included as donors. Every donor was a Caucasian adult living in Nashville, Tennessee, USA. CD4+ T cells were enriched through magnetic negative selection, after which naive cells were positively selected on CD45RA and the remaining negative fraction served as the memory subset. Blood was collected by leukapheresis, and PBMCs were isolated by Ficoll-Histopaque density gradient centrifugation and then cryopreserved in liquid nitrogen vapor phase. Analytical flow cytometry was used to check the purity and quantity of each magnetically sorted T cell population. From each sorted fraction, genomic DNA was isolated and quantified by UV absorbance on a Nanodrop 2000c.

The chain couples TRBV7-9 to TRBJ2-2; 5 matching bases give a weak D call of TRBD1. Specimen: naive CD4+ T cells from PBMCs. Explained via the paper, the cell subset or site label denotes: CD45RA+ positively selected. The sequence was obtained from a man aged 18 to 30 in good health. Some clones in this sample may be carry-over from other donors' samples. CDR3 region: CASSWTLNTGELFF. The nucleotide sequence reads TGTGCCAGCAGTTGGACACTCAACACCGGGGAGCTGTTTTTT.